The present entry profiles one TCR beta chain with its context. Its antigen is unknown. This sample was included in a study of cytomegalovirus exposure and HLA in healthy donors. Broader study findings: Indistinguishability led to the exclusion of some V segments, TRBV6-2 and TRBV6-3 included. In vitro, three CMV-associated chains proved specific for CMV antigens.

Primers included in the PCR were 60 Vbeta and 13 Jbeta primers. Libraries were prepared by immunoSEQ multiplex PCR; TCRdb keeps only in-frame clonotypes and omits some of them. Altogether around 140,000 clones are present, 80% being singletons, with the ten largest covering 2.5% to 3.5%. The CDR3 is 15 residues long. Germline loops: CDR1 KGHSH, CDR2 LQKENI. The ends were cut back, 0 bases at V and 8 bases at J, with 16 bases in the middle. The rearrangement links TRBV18 to TRBJ1-2; D is possibly TRBD1 (5 bases). The origin of this receptor is a young woman in good health and CMV-seronegative. The sequenced sample consisted of PBMCs. The DNA of the CDR3 is TGTGCCAGCTCACCACCAAGCCAGGGATTGGGCGGCTACACCTTC. Residues: CASSPPSQGLGGYTF.